The 23 T cell receptor beta chains presented below share a single source sample, sequenced in a study of prognosis after radiotherapy for stage I lung cancer. Multiplex PCR in two rounds served to amplify TCR beta CDR3 from genomic DNA. Primers were specific to each TRBV and TRBJ gene in first-round PCR. In TCRdb, the multiplex PCR reads were re-called with MiXCR into one record per CDR3 protein. The sample shows about 16,000 distinct CDR3 sequences, around a third of them seen only once. The source was PBMCs, collected before or after stereotactic body radiation therapy (not recorded which). The receptors stem from a donor aged 50 or older with non-small cell lung cancer.

The chain uses TRBV7-9 and TRBJ2-3; possibly TRBD1 for D (6 bases). The V end lost 4 bases, the J end lost 3 bases, and 11 bases lay between the germline ends. Germline-derived CDR1 and CDR2 are SEHNR and FQNEAQ (reference sequence). The CDR3 consists of 14 residues. In nucleotides, the CDR3 is TGTGCCAGCAGCTCCGGGACATTGACAGATACGCAGTATTTT. It is translated as CASSSGTLTDTQYF.

As to this clonotype: A much more abundant neighbour one base away suggests this may be a read error. CDR3: CASSPSDSSSYEQYF. The DNA for the CDR3 is TGTGCCAGCAGCCCCTCCGACAGTTCCTCCTACGAGCAGTACTTC. The chain recombines TRBV3-1 with TRBJ2-7; D possibly corresponds to TRBD1 (5 bases). The V end was cut by 4 bases, the J end by 0 bases, with 13 bases between. This CDR3 has 15 amino acids. Germline V gene data show CDR1 as LGHDT and CDR2 as YNNKEL (reference sequence).

As concerns this clonotype: With only one base between it and a far larger clone, this is likely a read error. This chain links TRBV28 with TRBJ2-7; the D is unclear. The CDR3 runs to 14 residues. Germline CDR1 is MDHEN and CDR2 is SYDVKM. CDR3 nucleotides: TGTGCCAGTAGTATTTCCAAGACGGCGGACGAGCAGCACTTC. Protein sequence: CASSISKTADEQHF.

By share of the sample, this clonotype is medium-sized. V and J are TRBV27 and TRBJ2-1; 10 bases map to TRBD2. The CDR3 is 20 amino acids. V was pared by 0 bases and J by 0 bases, with 11 bases of the junction left unmatched. Germline CDR1 MNHEY, CDR2 SMNVEV (reference sequence). CDR3 nucleotides: TGTGCCAGCAGTTTATCTTTTAGCGGGAGGACCACAAGCTCCTACAATGAGCAGTTCTTC. It codes for CASSLSFSGRTTSSYNEQFF.

There are many counts of this clonotype. The chain carries TRBV5-1 and TRBJ1-4; TRBD1 aligns across 7 bases. CDR3 length: 15 amino acids. Germline-derived CDR1 and CDR2 are SGHRS and YFSETQ. V lost 3 bases, J lost 6 bases, and 8 bases stayed unmatched. The CDR3, as DNA: TGCGCCAGCAGCTATTCGACAGGGATTTATGAAAAACTGTTTTTT. Amino acid sequence: CASSYSTGIYEKLFF.

This clonotype was recorded many times. The gene calls are TRBV6-5 and TRBJ2-7; D call uncertain. Germline-derived CDR1 and CDR2 are MNHEY and SVGAGI. The CDR3 is made up of 14 amino acids. V was trimmed by 4 bases and J by 2 bases, leaving 12 bases between them. The DNA for the CDR3 is TGTGCCAGCAGTTCCTGGCAAGTTCCCTACGAGCAGTACTTC. This codes for CASSSWQVPYEQYF.

Turning to this clonotype: The junction shows a germline mismatch at one end, possibly a read error. The genes are TRBV6-8 and TRBJ2-3, with 9 nucleotides matching TRBD2. CDR1 is MNHGY, CDR2 SAAAGT, per germline. CDR3 length: 16 amino acids. CDR3 in DNA: TGTGCCACCAGTTACTGGCGCGGGAGGGGCACAGATACACAGTATTTT. Its protein is CATSYWRGRGTDTQYF.

To note about this clonotype: A far larger clone is a single base away, which makes a read error likely. The chain joins TRBV2 to TRBJ2-1, with 8 bases fitting TRBD2. From germline, CDR1 is SNHLY and CDR2 FYNNEI. This CDR3 region has 15 residues. Losses at the gene ends were 5 bases for V and 10 bases for J; bases not matched to a gene: 13. CDR3 protein: CASSYAVGGVSEQFF. Here the CDR3 DNA reads TGTGCCAGCAGTTATGCTGTCGGGGGGGTCAGCGAGCAGTTCTTC.

This clonotype ranks as medium-sized (0.01 to 0.1%). The chain employs TRBV20-1 and TRBJ2-7, with 11 bases matching TRBD2. Trimming took 3 bases from V and 0 from J; bases not matched to a gene: 7. CDR1 DFQATT and CDR2 SNEGSKA come from the germline V gene (reference sequence). The length of the CDR3 is 16 residues. CDR3 nucleotides: TGCAGTGCTAGGGGAGGACTAGCGGGTAGCTCCTACGAGCAGTACTTC. This translates into CSARGGLAGSSYEQYF.

Judged by abundance, this clonotype is medium-sized (0.01 to 0.1%). This sequence joins TRBV24-1 and TRBJ2-1, with TRBD1 matching 7 bases. In germline, CDR1 is KGHDR, CDR2 SFDVKD. The CDR3 totals 12 residues. The junction had 3 bases not matched to a gene; V was cut back by 3 bases and J by 11 bases. This CDR3 reads CATSDQDRKQFF. The CDR3 bases are TGTGCCACCAGTGATCAGGACAGGAAGCAGTTCTTC.

V and J are TRBV5-1 and TRBJ1-5; D remains unclear. This CDR3 has 13 amino acids. Trimming removed 7 bases from V and 7 bases from J, with 15 bases in between. From germline, CDR1 is SGHRS and CDR2 YFSETQ. Written as DNA, the CDR3 is TGCGCCAGCCGAATTGCCCCCATACAGCCCCAGCATTTT. Translated: CASRIAPIQPQHF.

In its sample, this clonotype was seen many times. The chain joins TRBV5-1 to TRBJ1-1, with D unclear. In germline, CDR1 is SGHRS, CDR2 YFSETQ. V was trimmed by 3 bases and J by 2 bases, leaving 8 bases between them. The CDR3 runs 13 residues. The CDR3 bases are TGCGCCAGCAGCTCCGAGCTTAACACTGAAGCTTTCTTT. Translation: CASSSELNTEAFF.

Ten or more counts support this clonotype. The chain couples TRBV5-1 to TRBJ2-1; 11 nucleotides agree with TRBD1. Germline CDR1 SGHRS, CDR2 YFSETQ. The J segment lost 5 bases and the V segment lost 4 bases, leaving 26 bases of the junction unmatched. CDR3 length: 22 amino acids. The CDR3 region is CASSPISGTGGWGRQKDNEQFF. The DNA of the CDR3 is TGCGCCAGCAGCCCTATTTCCGGGACAGGGGGTTGGGGGAGACAGAAAGACAATGAGCAGTTCTTC.

This clonotype has at least ten counts. The V call is TRBV6-2 or TRBV6-3, the J call TRBJ1-1; possible D gene TRBD1, 6 bases. This CDR3 spans 16 amino acids. Germline V gene lookup returns CDR1 MNHEY and CDR2 SVGEGT. Trimming pared 5 bases from V and 5 bases from J, leaving 21 bases between. The CDR3 DNA follows: TGTGCCAGCAGTGAAGGACCCGGGGGCGCGTTGACTGAAGCTTTCTTT. Translating it yields CASSEGPGGALTEAFF.

This clonotype was seen only a few times. This likely reflects a read error, since a far larger clone is one base away. The chain combines TRBV20-1 with TRBJ2-1; D is possibly TRBD2 (6 bases). CDR1 is DFQATT and CDR2 is SNEGSKA in the germline V gene (reference sequence). The CDR3 has 14 residues. Trimming took off 1 base at V and 13 bases at J, with 20 bases between the two ends. CDR3 in amino acids: CSARVSGETETQFF. CDR3 nucleotide sequence: TGCAGTGCTAGAGTCTCGGGAGAAACCGAGACCCAGTTCTTC.

This clonotype occurred many times. The rearrangement links TRBV6-2 or TRBV6-3 to TRBJ2-4; TRBD2 is a possible D gene (6 bases). V lost 2 bases and J lost 0, with 8 bases in between. The germline CDR1 and CDR2 sequences are MNHEY and SVGEGT. CDR3 size: 15 residues. The CDR3 nucleotides read TGTGCCAGCAGTTACGGAGGGCTAGCCAAAAACATTCAGTACTTC. It codes for CASSYGGLAKNIQYF.

This clonotype came up many times. In nucleotides, the CDR3 is TGTGCCAGCAGTGAAGGCGGGAGGGACACCGGGGAGCTGTTTTTT. Amino acid sequence: CASSEGGRDTGELFF. The genes are TRBV6-1 and TRBJ2-2; 9 bases align to TRBD2. Germline V gene data show CDR1 as MNHNS and CDR2 as SASEGT. With 1 base clipped from V and 3 bases from J, the junction kept 0 bases outside the gene matches. This CDR3 contains 15 residues.

At least ten counts were recorded for this clonotype. The chain couples TRBV6-2 or TRBV6-3 to TRBJ2-1, with no clear D. Trimming took off 2 bases at V and 3 bases at J, with 8 bases between the two ends. From germline, CDR1 is MNHEY and CDR2 SVGEGT. The CDR3 covers 14 residues. CDR3 nucleotide sequence: TGTGCCAGCAGTTACACACAAGACTACAATGAGCAGTTCTTC. Translating it yields CASSYTQDYNEQFF.

The chain uses TRBV24-1 and TRBJ1-1, with a possible D match to TRBD1 (6 bases). The V gene lost 12 bases and the J gene lost 5 bases, with 24 bases spanning the gap. Per germline, CDR1 KGHDR and CDR2 SFDVKD. CDR3 length: 15 amino acids. The CDR3 nucleotides read TGTGCCCCAGTCGGGGGGGGGGCCGAGAGGACTGAAGCTTTCTTT. Translating gives CAPVGGGAERTEAFF.

A single count supports this clonotype. Because it lacks the conserved phenylalanine or tryptophan at the end, this CDR3 is likely a read error. The DNA is omitted, as the CDR3 cannot be located on it reliably, and the CDR3 follows TCRdb's listing. The chain carries TRBV6-2 or TRBV6-3 and TRBJ1-1. The CDR3 sequence runs 16 residues, both termini included. CDR1 is MNHEY and CDR2 is SVGEGT in the germline V gene. This CDR3 is CASSEGVEGIASEDFL.

This clonotype has a count of ten or more. The chain recombines TRBV6-2 or TRBV6-3 with TRBJ2-7, with TRBD1 as a possible D gene (5 bases). The length of the CDR3 is 11 residues. Trimming removed 8 bases from V and 6 bases from J, with 11 bases in between. Germline V gives CDR1 MNHEY, CDR2 SVGEGT. CDR3 DNA: TGTGCCAGCGGTGGGGCCGCCGAGCAGTACTTC. This sequence encodes CASGGAAEQYF.

This clonotype was seen many times. The chain links TRBV5-6 to TRBJ2-5; 10 positions match TRBD2. Unmatched junction bases numbered 6, after V lost 3 bases and J lost 4 bases. The CDR3 totals 15 residues. The germline CDR1 and CDR2 sequences are SGHDT and YYEEEE. The CDR3 region is CASSSLAGLVETQYF. CDR3 sequence (DNA): TGTGCCAGCAGCTCACTAGCGGGGTTGGTAGAGACCCAGTACTTC.

To note about this clonotype: With only one base between it and a far larger clone, this is likely a read error. V and J are TRBV6-6 and TRBJ1-5, with a weak D call TRBD1 (5 bases). The CDR3 extends over 15 amino acids. Germline values: CDR1 MNHNY, CDR2 SVGAGI (reference sequence). CDR3 DNA: TGTGCCAGCAGTTACTCGGTCGGGGGGAATCAGCACCAGCATTTT. Protein product: CASSYSVGGNQHQHF.